Below, 20 T cell receptor beta chains from the same sample are listed, as sequenced in a study of blood T cells in healthy people across ages. Primers used in a second PCR of roughly 6 to 12 cycles were a sample-barcoded 5' primer and a J-beta primer mix. TCRdb re-derived calls from the 5' RACE reads in MiXCR, one entry per CDR3 protein. The sample records 1.4 million or so distinct CDR3 sequences, 35% to 45% being singletons. Sequencing input: blood. These receptors were obtained from a woman in her late teens or twenties in good health.

In DNA, the CDR3 is TGCAGCGTCGAGGTCGCGGGAGAAACGCAAGAGACCCAGTACTTC. It yields the protein CSVEVAGETQETQYF. This sequence joins TRBV29-1 and TRBJ2-5; TRBD2 matches 7 bases. From germline, CDR1 is SQVTM and CDR2 ANQGSEA. The trim removed 6 bases at V and 2 bases at J, leaving 12 bases unmatched. The CDR3 is made up of 15 amino acids.

This clonotype came up a few times. This sequence joins TRBV12-3 or TRBV12-4 and TRBJ2-2, with 11 bases identical to TRBD1. Germline trimming cut 2 bases from V and 4 bases from J; bases unmatched to any gene: 6. The CDR3 runs to 17 residues. CDR3 residues: CASSLSDRGPFTGELFF. CDR3 DNA: TGTGCCAGCAGTTTATCGGACAGGGGGCCCTTCACCGGGGAGCTGTTTTTT.

In its sample, this clonotype was seen many times. The DNA of the CDR3 is TGTGCCAGCAGCCGTGGGACTAGCTCCTACAATGAGCAGTTCTTC. Its protein is CASSRGTSSYNEQFF. The genes are TRBV7-2 and TRBJ2-1, with 8 bases lining up with TRBD2. V trimming: 5 bases; J trimming: 0 bases; junction bases outside the gene matches: 3. Per germline, CDR1 SGHTA and CDR2 FQGNSA. The CDR3 loop spans 15 amino acids.

The chain couples TRBV5-5 to TRBJ1-1, with D perhaps TRBD1 (5 bases). CDR1 is SGHKS, CDR2 YYEKEE, per germline (reference sequence). The CDR3 runs to 15 residues. V was cut by 1 base and J by 4 bases, with 14 bases left in between. The CDR3 spells CASSLQGTGSTEAFF. CDR3 DNA sequence: TGTGCCAGCAGCTTGCAGGGCACGGGGTCCACTGAAGCTTTCTTT.

This clonotype was detected ten times or more. The gene calls are TRBV29-1 and TRBJ2-3; 16 positions agree with TRBD2. This CDR3 is 14 amino acids long. Germline lookup yields CDR1 SQVTM and CDR2 ANQGSEA. V gave up 7 bases and J gave up 6 bases; unmatched junction bases: 4. CDR3 loop: CSGGTSGGVDTQYF. CDR3 sequence (DNA): TGCAGCGGCGGGACTAGCGGGGGGGTTGATACGCAGTATTTT.

This clonotype was picked up many times. The chain employs TRBV14 and TRBJ2-1; TRBD2 agrees at 8 bases. The ends lost 1 base at V and 10 bases at J; junction bases unmatched: 3. There are 13 residues in the CDR3. Germline V lookup: CDR1 SGHDN, CDR2 FVKESK. CDR3 sequence reads: CASSQVRLAEQFF. DNA of the CDR3: TGTGCCAGCAGCCAAGTGCGACTAGCGGAGCAGTTCTTC.

As to this clonotype: Sequence at one end of the junction differs from germline and may be a read error. The gene calls are TRBV4-1 and TRBJ2-6; 7 bases line up with TRBD1. The germline V gene has CDR1 MGHRA and CDR2 YSYEKL. There are 17 residues in the CDR3. DNA of the CDR3: TGCGCCAGCAGCCCCGTAGGGGGCATAGCTGGGGCCAACGTACTGACTTTC. This sequence encodes CASSPVGGIAGANVLTF.

The V and J genes are TRBV6-4 and TRBJ2-2, with TRBD1 identical over 11 bases. J was trimmed by 6 bases and V by 3 bases; bases with no gene match: 6. This CDR3 is built from 16 residues. CDR1 is MRHNA and CDR2 is SNTAGT in the germline V gene. This chain's CDR3 is CASSDQGQGAPGELFF. As DNA, the CDR3 is TGTGCCAGCAGTGATCAAGGACAGGGGGCGCCCGGGGAGCTGTTTTTT.

This clonotype came up many times. The V and J genes are TRBV7-2 and TRBJ2-3; TRBD2 aligns across 8 bases. The CDR3 extends over 18 amino acids. The ends lost 1 base at V and 3 bases at J; junction bases unmatched: 12. The V gene's germline CDR1 is SGHTA and CDR2 FQGNSA. CDR3 bases: TGTGCCAGCAGCTTAGGGGGACACGGGAGGGGGTCGACAGATACGCAGTATTTT. Translation gives CASSLGGHGRGSTDTQYF.

The chain links TRBV6-2 or TRBV6-3 to TRBJ2-1, with D tentatively TRBD2 (6 bases). The germline V gene encodes CDR1 MNHEY and CDR2 SVGEGT. The ends were cut back, 0 bases at V and 3 bases at J, with 18 bases in the middle. This CDR3 is built from 18 residues. The CDR3 region is CASSYSKFRGNLYNEQFF. The CDR3 DNA reads TGTGCCAGCAGTTACTCGAAATTCCGCGGGAACCTCTACAATGAGCAGTTCTTC.

The V call is TRBV4-3, the J call TRBJ2-7; a weak D match, TRBD2 (6 bases). CDR3 length: 14 amino acids. V dropped 4 bases and J dropped 2 bases, with 12 bases sitting between them. Germline CDR1 reads LGHNA; CDR2 reads YSLEER. The CDR3 here is CASSRGLPPYEQYF. The CDR3 DNA reads TGCGCCAGCAGCCGCGGACTACCCCCCTACGAGCAGTACTTC.

This clonotype occurred a few times. The rearrangement joins TRBV9 to TRBJ2-3; maybe TRBD2 (5 bases). This CDR3 spans 14 amino acids. Germline V gene lookup returns CDR1 SGDLS and CDR2 YYNGEE. With 0 bases removed from V and 5 bases from J, the gap between germline ends came to 10 bases. The DNA of the CDR3 is TGTGCCAGCAGCGTAGCTAGCCGTGGAGATACGCAGTATTTT. Residues: CASSVASRGDTQYF.

The chain recombines TRBV10-3 with TRBJ2-7; possible D gene TRBD2, 5 bases. V lost 6 bases and J 4 bases, leaving 19 bases between the germline ends. CDR3 length equals 15 residues. Per germline, CDR1 ENHRY and CDR2 SYGVKD. The CDR3 loop reads CAISDPGAAHYEQYF. CDR3 nucleotide sequence: TGTGCCATCAGCGACCCAGGAGCGGCTCATTACGAGCAGTACTTC.

This clonotype has just a few counts. The chain carries TRBV7-2 and TRBJ2-2; D unclear. Germline V CDR1 and CDR2: SGHTA, FQGNSA. The CDR3 covers 15 residues. Trimming removed 2 bases at V and 4 bases at J, with 11 bases between. CDR3 in amino acids: CASSLMSTVTGELFF. CDR3 in DNA: TGTGCCAGCAGCTTAATGTCAACCGTCACCGGGGAGCTGTTTTTT.

The rearrangement uses TRBV5-5 and TRBJ2-3, with 8 nucleotides matching TRBD2. Germline assignment: CDR1 SGHKS and CDR2 YYEKEE (reference sequence). There are 16 residues in the CDR3. Unmatched junction bases numbered 4, after V lost 1 base and J lost 0 bases. The CDR3 region is CASSLFPGGSTDTQYF. For the CDR3, the DNA is TGTGCCAGCAGCTTGTTCCCGGGGGGGAGCACAGATACGCAGTATTTT.

The CDR3: CASSYSGGRVTDTQYF. The CDR3 DNA reads as TGTGCCAGCAGTTACTCCGGGGGGCGCGTCACAGATACGCAGTATTTT. The V and J genes are TRBV6-6 and TRBJ2-3; a weak D match, TRBD2 (7 bases). Looked up from germline, CDR1 is MNHNY and CDR2 is SVGAGI (reference sequence). The CDR3 is 16 residues long. Trimming shortened V by 0 bases and J by 2 bases, and 12 bases separated the two germline ends.

This clonotype has more than one count but fewer than ten. The chain employs TRBV30 and TRBJ2-1; D unclear. The CDR3 sequence is 12 residues long. V lost 3 bases and J 6 bases, leaving 9 bases between the germline ends. The germline CDR1 and CDR2 sequences are GTSNPN and SVGIG (reference sequence). The CDR3 loop is CAWSPVGNEQFF. In DNA form, the CDR3 reads TGTGCCTGGAGCCCGGTTGGCAATGAGCAGTTCTTC. The whole variable domain, filled in from reference TRBV30 and TRBJ2-1, reads SQTIHQWPATLVQPVGSPLSLECTVEGTSNPNLYWYRQAAGRGLQLLFYSVGIGQISSEVPQNLSASRPQDRQFILSSKKLLLSDSGFYLCAWSPVGNEQFFGPGTRLTVL.

Of note for this clonotype: A far larger clone is only one base removed, so a read error is likely. The V call is TRBV7-2, the J call TRBJ2-2, with D uncertain. Germline CDR1 is SGHTA and CDR2 is FQGNSA. V lost 5 bases, J lost 3 bases, and 4 bases lay in between. The length of the CDR3 is 12 residues. As DNA, the CDR3 is TGTGCCAGCAGCCATGACACCGGGGAGCTGTTTTTT. This sequence encodes CASSHDTGELFF.

There are a few counts of this clonotype. The rearrangement joins TRBV11-2 to TRBJ2-1; 9 bases match TRBD1. CDR3 length: 15 residues. Trimming cost V 0 bases and J 7 bases; bases outside gene matches: 4. Germline V lookup: CDR1 SGHAT, CDR2 FQNNGV. CDR3 nucleotide sequence: TGTGCCAGCAGCTTAGACGGGACAGGGCAGAATGAGCAGTTCTTC. It codes for CASSLDGTGQNEQFF. Using reference TRBV11-2 and TRBJ2-1 for the parts outside the CDR3, the full variable domain is EAGVAQSPRYKIIEKRQSVAFWCNPISGHATLYWYQQILGQGPKLLIQFQNNGVVDDSQLPKDRFSAERLKGVDSTLKIQPAKLEDSAVYLCASSLDGTGQNEQFFGPGTRLTVL.

The V call is TRBV12-3 or TRBV12-4, the J call TRBJ1-6, with 9 bases lining up with TRBD1. This CDR3 region has 15 residues. Trimming removed 6 bases from V and 9 bases from J; junction bases left unmatched: 9. CDR3: CASRPGTGGISPLHF. In DNA, the CDR3 is TGTGCCAGCAGACCCGGAACAGGGGGCATTTCACCCCTCCACTTT.